This T cell receptor (beta chain) was observed in a study of blood T cells in healthy people across ages. CDR1 SGHVS and CDR2 FQNEAQ come from the germline V gene. Trimming took off 5 bases at V and 1 base at J, with 12 bases between the two ends. The length of the CDR3 is 14 residues. The use of a sample-barcoded 5' primer and a J-beta primer mix characterized a second PCR of about 7 to 12 cycles. TCRdb processed the 5' RACE reads anew with MiXCR; each CDR3 protein has one entry. There are approximately 1,700,000 distinct CDR3 sequences in the sample; about two fifths occur only once, and roughly 24% lies in the top ten.

The genes are TRBV7-8 and TRBJ2-7; unclear D gene. This receptor was identified in a human donor in good health. The material sequenced was blood. Here the CDR3 DNA reads TGTGCCAGCAGCGCCTATTTGAGATCCTACGAGCAGTACTTC. Protein sequence: CASSAYLRSYEQYF.